The clone carrying this TCR beta chain came up once. The sample originates from a study of blood T cell repertoires in COVID-19. Study as a whole: Samples taken during acute and convalescent COVID-19 were collected in the United States, Italy and Spain. The cDNA or gDNA used as material had been derived from T cells, B-cell-depleted T cells, or PBMCs.

Authors' processing steps: Researchers report that nucleated cell counts were estimated from reference gene primer amplification. Method: immunoSEQ multiplex PCR; TCRdb's copy keeps in-frame clones and lacks some. V and J calls plus clone size are reproduced from that table; the DNA served to infer D and trimming. The sample holds just over 45,000 clones; about 87% are singletons and the top ten take approximately 4.7%. The CDR3 is 13 residues long. Germline V gene lookup returns CDR1 SGHNT and CDR2 YENEEA. With 6 bases clipped from V and 5 bases from J, the junction kept 2 bases outside the gene matches.

Material for sequencing was peripheral blood. The TCR was taken from a human donor in a cohort sampled during active COVID-19. The rearrangement links TRBV11-3 to TRBJ2-2, with TRBD2 identical over 8 bases. The DNA for the CDR3 is TGTGCCAGCAGGGCGGGGGGAACCGGGGAGCTGTTTTTT. It codes for CASRAGGTGELFF.